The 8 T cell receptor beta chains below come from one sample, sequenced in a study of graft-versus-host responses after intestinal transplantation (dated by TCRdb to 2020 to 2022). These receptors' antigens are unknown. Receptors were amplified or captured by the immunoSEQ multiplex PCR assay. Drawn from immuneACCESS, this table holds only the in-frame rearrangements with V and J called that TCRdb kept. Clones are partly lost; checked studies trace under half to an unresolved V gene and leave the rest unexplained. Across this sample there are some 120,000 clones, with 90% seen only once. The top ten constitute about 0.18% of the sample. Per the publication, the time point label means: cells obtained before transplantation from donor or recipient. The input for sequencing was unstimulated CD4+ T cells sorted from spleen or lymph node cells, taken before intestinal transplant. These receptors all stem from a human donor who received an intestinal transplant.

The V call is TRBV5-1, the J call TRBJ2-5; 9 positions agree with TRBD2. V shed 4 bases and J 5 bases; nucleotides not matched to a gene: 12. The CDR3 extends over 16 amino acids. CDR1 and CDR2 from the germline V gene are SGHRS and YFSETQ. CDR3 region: CASSRLSGRRAETQYF. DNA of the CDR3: TGCGCCAGCAGCCGCTTGAGCGGGAGGAGGGCCGAGACCCAGTACTTC.

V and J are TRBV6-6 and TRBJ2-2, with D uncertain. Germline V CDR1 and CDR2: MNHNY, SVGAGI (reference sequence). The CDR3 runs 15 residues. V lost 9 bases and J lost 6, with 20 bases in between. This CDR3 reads CASRLYLSLAGELFF. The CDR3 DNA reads TGTGCCAGTCGACTCTATCTAAGCCTTGCCGGGGAGCTGTTTTTT.

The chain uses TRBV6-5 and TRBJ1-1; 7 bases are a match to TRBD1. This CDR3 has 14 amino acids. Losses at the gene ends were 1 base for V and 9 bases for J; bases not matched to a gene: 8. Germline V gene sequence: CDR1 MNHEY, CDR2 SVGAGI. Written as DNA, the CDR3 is TGTGCCAGCAGTTACTGGGACAGAAGGGAACAAGCTTTCTTT. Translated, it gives CASSYWDRREQAFF.

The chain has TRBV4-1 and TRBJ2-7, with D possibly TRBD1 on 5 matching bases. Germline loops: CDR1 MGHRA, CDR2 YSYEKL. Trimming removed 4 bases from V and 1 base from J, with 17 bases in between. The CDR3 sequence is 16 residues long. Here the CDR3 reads CASSPLGREPSYEQYF. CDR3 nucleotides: TGCGCCAGCAGCCCCCTCGGCAGGGAACCGTCCTACGAGCAGTACTTC.

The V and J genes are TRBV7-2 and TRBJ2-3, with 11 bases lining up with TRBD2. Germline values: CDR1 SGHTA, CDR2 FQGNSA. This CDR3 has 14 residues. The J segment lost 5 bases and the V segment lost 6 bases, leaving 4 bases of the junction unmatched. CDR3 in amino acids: CASRTTSGGDTQYF. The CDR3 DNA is TGTGCCAGCAGAACAACTAGCGGGGGAGATACGCAGTATTTT.

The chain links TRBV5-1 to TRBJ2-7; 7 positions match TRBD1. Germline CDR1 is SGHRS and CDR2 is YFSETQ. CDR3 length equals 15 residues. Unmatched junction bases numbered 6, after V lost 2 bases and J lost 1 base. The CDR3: CASSFKGAISYEQYF. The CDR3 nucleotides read TGCGCCAGCAGCTTTAAGGGGGCGATTTCCTACGAGCAGTACTTC.

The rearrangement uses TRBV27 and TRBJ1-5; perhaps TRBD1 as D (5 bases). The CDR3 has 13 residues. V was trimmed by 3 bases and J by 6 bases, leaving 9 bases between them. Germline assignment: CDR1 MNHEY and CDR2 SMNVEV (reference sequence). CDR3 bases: TGTGCCAGCAGTTTCAGGGAGGGTCAGCCCCAGCATTTT. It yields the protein CASSFREGQPQHF.

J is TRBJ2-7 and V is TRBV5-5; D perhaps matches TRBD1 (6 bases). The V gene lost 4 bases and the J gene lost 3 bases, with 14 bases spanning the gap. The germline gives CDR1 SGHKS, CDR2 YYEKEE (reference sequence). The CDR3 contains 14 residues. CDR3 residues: CASSRQALLYEQYF. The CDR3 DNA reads TGTGCCAGCAGCCGACAGGCACTCCTCTACGAGCAGTACTTC.